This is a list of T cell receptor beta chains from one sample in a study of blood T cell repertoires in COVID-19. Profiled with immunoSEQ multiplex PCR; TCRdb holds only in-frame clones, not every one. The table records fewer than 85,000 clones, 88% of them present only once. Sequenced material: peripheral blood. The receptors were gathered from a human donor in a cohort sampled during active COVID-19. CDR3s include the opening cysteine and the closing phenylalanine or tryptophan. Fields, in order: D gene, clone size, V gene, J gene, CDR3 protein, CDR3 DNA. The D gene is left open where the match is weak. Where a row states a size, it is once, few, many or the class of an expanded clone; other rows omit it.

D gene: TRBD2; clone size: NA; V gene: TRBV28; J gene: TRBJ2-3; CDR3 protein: CASRPPGSGEQYF; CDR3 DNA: TGTGCCAGCAGACCACCGGGGAGCGGGGAGCAGTATTTT
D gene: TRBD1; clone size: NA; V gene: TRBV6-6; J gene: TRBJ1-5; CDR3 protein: CASSQQGGNQPQHF; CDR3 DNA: TGTGCCAGCAGCCAACAGGGGGGAAATCAGCCCCAGCATTTT
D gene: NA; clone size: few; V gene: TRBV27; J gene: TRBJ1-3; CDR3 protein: CAPLGDWEPNSGNTIYF; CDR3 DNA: TGTGCCCCACTAGGAGATTGGGAACCCAACTCTGGAAACACCATATATTTT
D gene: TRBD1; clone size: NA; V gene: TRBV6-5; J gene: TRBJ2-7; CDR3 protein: CASTFQTGVGYEQYF; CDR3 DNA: TGTGCCAGCACATTCCAGACAGGGGTGGGGTACGAGCAGTACTTC
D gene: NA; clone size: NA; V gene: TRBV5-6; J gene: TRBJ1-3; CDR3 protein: CASSFIGPGVNTIYF; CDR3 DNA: TGTGCCAGCAGCTTTATTGGACCGGGGGTAAACACCATATATTTT
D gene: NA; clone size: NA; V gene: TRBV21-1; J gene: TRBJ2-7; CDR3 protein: CASNRLAGGDEQYF; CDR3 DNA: TGTGCCAGCAACCGACTAGCGGGGGGAGATGAGCAGTACTTC
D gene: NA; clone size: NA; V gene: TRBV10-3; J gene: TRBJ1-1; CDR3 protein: CATSLAGPNTEAFF; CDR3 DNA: TGTGCCACGTCGCTGGCGGGCCCGAACACTGAAGCTTTCTTT
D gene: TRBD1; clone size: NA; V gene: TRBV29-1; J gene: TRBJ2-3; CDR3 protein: CSAPGGQGSLADTQYF; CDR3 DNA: TGCAGCGCCCCGGGGGGACAGGGTAGTTTGGCAGATACGCAGTATTTT
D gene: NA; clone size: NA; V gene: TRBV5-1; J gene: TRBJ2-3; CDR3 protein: CASARDTSTDTQYF; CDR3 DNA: TGCGCCAGCGCTAGGGACACCAGCACAGATACGCAGTATTTT
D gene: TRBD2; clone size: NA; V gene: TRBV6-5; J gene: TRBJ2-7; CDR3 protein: CASRWGLAGRGEQYF; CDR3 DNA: TGTGCCAGCAGGTGGGGACTAGCGGGACGAGGCGAGCAGTACTTC
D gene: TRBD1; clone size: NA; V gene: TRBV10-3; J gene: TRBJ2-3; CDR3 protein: CAAGQVETQYF; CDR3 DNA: TGTGCCGCAGGACAGGTGGAAACGCAGTATTTT
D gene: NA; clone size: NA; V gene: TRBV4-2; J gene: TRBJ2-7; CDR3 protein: CASSQALDPELSYEQYF; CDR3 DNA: TGTGCCAGCAGCCAAGCCCTAGACCCCGAGCTCTCCTACGAGCAGTACTTC
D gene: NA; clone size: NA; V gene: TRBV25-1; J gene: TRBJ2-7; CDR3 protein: CASRTPGGTKQYF; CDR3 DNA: TGTGCCAGCAGGACCCCAGGGGGGACGAAGCAGTACTTC
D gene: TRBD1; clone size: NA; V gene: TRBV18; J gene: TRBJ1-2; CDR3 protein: CASSPGGQFYGYTF; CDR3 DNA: TGTGCCAGCTCACCGGGGGGACAGTTCTATGGCTACACCTTC
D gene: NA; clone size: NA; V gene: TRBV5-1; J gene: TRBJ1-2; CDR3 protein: CASSLGSNLYGYTF; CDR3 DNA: TGCGCCAGCAGCTTGGGGTCTAACTTATATGGCTACACCTTC
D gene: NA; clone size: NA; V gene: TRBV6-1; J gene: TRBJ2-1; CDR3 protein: CASSDMGPYNEQFF; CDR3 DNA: TGTGCCAGCAGTGATATGGGGCCCTACAATGAGCAGTTCTTC
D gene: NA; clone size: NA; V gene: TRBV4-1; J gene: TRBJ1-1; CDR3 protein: CASSQELTRITEAFF; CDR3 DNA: TGCGCCAGCAGCCAAGAATTGACACGGATCACTGAAGCTTTCTTT
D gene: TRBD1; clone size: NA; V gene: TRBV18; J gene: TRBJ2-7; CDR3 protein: CASSRTGTGAEQYF; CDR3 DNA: TGTGCCAGCTCACGTACCGGGACAGGGGCGGAGCAGTACTTC
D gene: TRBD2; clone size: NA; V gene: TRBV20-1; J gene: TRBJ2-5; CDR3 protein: CSASVGTSGRQETQYF; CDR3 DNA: TGCAGTGCTAGTGTAGGGACTAGCGGAAGACAAGAGACCCAGTACTTC
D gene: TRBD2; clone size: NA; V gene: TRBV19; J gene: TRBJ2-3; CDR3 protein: CASRPQSTGGADTQYF; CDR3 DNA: TGTGCCAGTCGCCCACAATCGACGGGGGGGGCAGATACGCAGTATTTT
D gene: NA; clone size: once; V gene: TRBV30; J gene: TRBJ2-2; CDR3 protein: CAWSRSGLTGELFF; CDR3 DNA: TGTGCCTGGAGTCGTAGCGGACTCACCGGGGAGCTGTTTTTT
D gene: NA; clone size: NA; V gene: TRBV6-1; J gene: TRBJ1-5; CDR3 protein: CASSEALMGTPNQPQHF; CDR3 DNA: TGTGCCAGCAGTGAAGCGCTAATGGGGACACCTAATCAGCCCCAGCATTTT
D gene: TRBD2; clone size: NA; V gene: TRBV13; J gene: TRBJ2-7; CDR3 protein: CASSLGLAGREQYF; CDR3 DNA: TGTGCCAGCAGCTTAGGCCTAGCGGGGCGCGAGCAGTACTTC
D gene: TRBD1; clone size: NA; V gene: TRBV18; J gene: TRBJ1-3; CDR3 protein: CASSQTPGQGFSGNTIYF; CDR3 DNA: TGTGCCAGCTCACAAACTCCGGGACAGGGATTCTCTGGAAACACCATATATTTT
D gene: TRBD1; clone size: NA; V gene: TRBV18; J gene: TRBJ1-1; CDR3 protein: CASSPGTGRLNTEAFF; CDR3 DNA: TGTGCCAGCTCACCCGGGACAGGGAGACTGAACACTGAAGCTTTCTTT
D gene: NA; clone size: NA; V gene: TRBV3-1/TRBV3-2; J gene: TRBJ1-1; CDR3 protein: CASSPLGGAGGTEAFF; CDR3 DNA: TGTGCCAGCAGCCCCCTGGGGGGGGCGGGGGGCACTGAAGCTTTCTTT
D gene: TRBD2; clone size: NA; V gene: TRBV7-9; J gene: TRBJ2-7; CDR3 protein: CASSLGSGTSGTHEQYF; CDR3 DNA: TGTGCCAGCAGCTTAGGGTCCGGGACTAGCGGGACCCACGAGCAGTACTTC
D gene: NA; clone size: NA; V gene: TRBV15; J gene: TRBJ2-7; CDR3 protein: CATSRDLEARWNEQYF; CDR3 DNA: TGTGCCACCAGCAGAGACTTGGAGGCCCGGTGGAACGAGCAGTACTTC
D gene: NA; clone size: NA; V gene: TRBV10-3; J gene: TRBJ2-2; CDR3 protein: CAISGDLNTGELFF; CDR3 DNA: TGTGCCATCAGTGGGGACTTAAACACCGGGGAGCTGTTTTTT
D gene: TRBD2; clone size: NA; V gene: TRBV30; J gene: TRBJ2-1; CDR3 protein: CAWSVREWTSGTNEQFF; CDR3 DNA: TGTGCCTGGAGTGTACGTGAATGGACTAGCGGGACTAATGAGCAGTTCTTC
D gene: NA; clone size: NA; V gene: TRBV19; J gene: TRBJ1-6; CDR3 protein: CASSMEDSSYNSPLHF; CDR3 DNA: TGTGCCAGTAGTATGGAGGACAGCTCCTATAATTCACCCCTCCACTTT
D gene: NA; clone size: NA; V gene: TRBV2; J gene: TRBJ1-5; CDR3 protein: CASSSDRGVAQHF; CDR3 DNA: TGTGCCAGCAGTTCGGACCGGGGAGTGGCCCAGCATTTT
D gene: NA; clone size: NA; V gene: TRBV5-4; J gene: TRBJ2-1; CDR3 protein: CASSSQLGTGNEQFF; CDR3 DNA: TGTGCCAGCAGCTCCCAACTAGGAACGGGCAATGAGCAGTTCTTC
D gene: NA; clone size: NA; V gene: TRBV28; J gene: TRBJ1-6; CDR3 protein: CASSFGQSSPLHF; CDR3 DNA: TGTGCCAGCAGTTTCGGACAATCTTCACCCCTCCACTTT
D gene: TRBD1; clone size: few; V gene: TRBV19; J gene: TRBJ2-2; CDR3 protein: CASSVGQGDTGELFF; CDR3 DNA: TGTGCCAGTAGTGTGGGACAGGGTGACACCGGGGAGCTGTTTTTT
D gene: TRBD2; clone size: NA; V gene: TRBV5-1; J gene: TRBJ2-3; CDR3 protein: CASSLEVAGGPGDTQYF; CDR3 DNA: TGCGCCAGCAGCTTGGAGGTAGCGGGAGGGCCGGGAGATACGCAGTATTTT
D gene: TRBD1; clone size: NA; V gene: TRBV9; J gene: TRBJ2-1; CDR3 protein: CASSQLTGQVVNEQFF; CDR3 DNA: TGTGCCAGCAGTCAGCTAACTGGACAGGTAGTAAATGAGCAGTTCTTC
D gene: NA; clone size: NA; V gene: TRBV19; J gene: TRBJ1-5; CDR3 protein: CASSLPGSNQPQHF; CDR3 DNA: TGTGCCAGTTCCCTTCCGGGGAGCAATCAGCCCCAGCATTTT
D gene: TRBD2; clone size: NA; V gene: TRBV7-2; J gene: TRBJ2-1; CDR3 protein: CASSFLAGGPDEQFF; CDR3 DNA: TGTGCCAGCAGCTTTCTAGCGGGAGGGCCCGATGAGCAGTTCTTC
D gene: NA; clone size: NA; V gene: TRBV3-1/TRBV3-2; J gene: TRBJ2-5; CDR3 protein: CASSQSQAQEAQYF; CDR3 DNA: TGTGCCAGCAGCCAATCCCAGGCTCAGGAGGCCCAGTACTTC
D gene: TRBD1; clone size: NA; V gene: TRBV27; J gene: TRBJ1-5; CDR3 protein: CASSDRDSNQPQHF; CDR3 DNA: TGTGCCAGTTCGGACAGGGATAGCAATCAGCCCCAGCATTTT
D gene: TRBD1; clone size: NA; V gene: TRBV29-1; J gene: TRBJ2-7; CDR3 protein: CSVWDSGRGYEQYF; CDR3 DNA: TGCAGCGTTTGGGACAGTGGACGGGGCTACGAGCAGTACTTC
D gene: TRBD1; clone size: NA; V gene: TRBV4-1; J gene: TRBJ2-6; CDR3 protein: CASSQDRGSGANVLTF; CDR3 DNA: TGCGCCAGCAGCCAGGACAGGGGCTCTGGGGCCAACGTCCTGACTTTC
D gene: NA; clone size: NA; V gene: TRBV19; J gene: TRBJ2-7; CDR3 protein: CASSSLGLLYEQYF; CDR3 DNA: TGTGCCAGTAGCTCATTGGGACTCCTTTACGAGCAGTACTTC
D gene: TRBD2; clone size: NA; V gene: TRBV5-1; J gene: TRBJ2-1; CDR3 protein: CASSWAGTSDNEQFF; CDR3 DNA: TGCGCCAGCAGCTGGGCCGGGACTAGCGACAATGAGCAGTTCTTC
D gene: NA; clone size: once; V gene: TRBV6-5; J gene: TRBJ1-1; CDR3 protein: CASARGGTEAFF; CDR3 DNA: TGTGCCAGCGCCCGAGGAGGGACCGAAGCTTTCTTT
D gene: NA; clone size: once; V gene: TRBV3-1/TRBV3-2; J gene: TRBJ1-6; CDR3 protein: CASSQEYSYNSPLHF; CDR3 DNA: TGTGCCAGCAGCCAAGAGTACTCCTATAATTCACCCCTCCACTTT
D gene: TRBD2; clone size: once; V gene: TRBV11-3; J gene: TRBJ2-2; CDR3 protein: CASSPPSAGRDTGELFF; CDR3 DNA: TGTGCCAGCAGCCCCCCGTCAGCAGGGAGGGACACCGGGGAGCTGTTTTTT
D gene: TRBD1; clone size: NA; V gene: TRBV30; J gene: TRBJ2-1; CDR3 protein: CAWSVKGAIYNEQFF; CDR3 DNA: TGTGCCTGGAGTGTAAAGGGGGCAATCTACAATGAGCAGTTCTTC
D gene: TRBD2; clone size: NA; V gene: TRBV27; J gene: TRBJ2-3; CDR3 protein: CASTGTSGLYTQYF; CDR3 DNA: TGTGCCAGCACCGGGACTAGCGGGTTGTATACGCAGTATTTT
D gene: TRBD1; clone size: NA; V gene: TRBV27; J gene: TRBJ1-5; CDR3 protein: CASSSTGVGQPQHF; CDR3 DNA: TGTGCCAGCAGTTCGACAGGGGTGGGTCAGCCCCAGCATTTT
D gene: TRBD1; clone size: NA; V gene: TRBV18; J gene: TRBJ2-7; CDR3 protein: CASSLSRTGDEQYF; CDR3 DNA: TGTGCCAGCTCCCTATCAAGGACAGGGGACGAGCAGTACTTC
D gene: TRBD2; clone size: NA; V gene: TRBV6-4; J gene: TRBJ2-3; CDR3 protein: CASSPMTSGSTDTQYF; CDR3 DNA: TGTGCCAGCAGTCCTATGACTAGCGGAAGCACAGATACGCAGTATTTT
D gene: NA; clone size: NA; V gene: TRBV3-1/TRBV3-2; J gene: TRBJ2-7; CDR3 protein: CASSQGLNYEQYF; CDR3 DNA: TGTGCCAGCAGCCAAGGACTAAATTACGAGCAGTACTTC
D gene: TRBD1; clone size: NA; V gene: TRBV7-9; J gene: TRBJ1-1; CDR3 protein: CASSLTGEDTEAFF; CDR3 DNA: TGTGCCAGCAGCTTGACAGGGGAGGACACTGAAGCTTTCTTT
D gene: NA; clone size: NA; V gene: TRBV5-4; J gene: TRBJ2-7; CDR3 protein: CASSLGRLYEQYF; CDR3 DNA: TGTGCCAGCAGCTTGGGCAGGTTATACGAGCAGTACTTC
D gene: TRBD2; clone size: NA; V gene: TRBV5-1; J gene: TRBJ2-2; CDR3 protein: CASSWPIAGTNTGELFF; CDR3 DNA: TGCGCCAGCAGCTGGCCGATAGCGGGGACGAACACCGGGGAGCTGTTTTTT
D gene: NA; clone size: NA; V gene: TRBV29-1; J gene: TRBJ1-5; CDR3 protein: CSVETARNQPQHF; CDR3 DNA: TGCAGCGTTGAAACAGCCAGAAATCAGCCCCAGCATTTT
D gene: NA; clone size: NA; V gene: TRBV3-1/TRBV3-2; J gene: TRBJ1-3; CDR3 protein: CASSQFGREEAGNTIYF; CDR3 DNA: TGTGCCAGCAGCCAATTCGGAAGGGAGGAGGCTGGAAACACCATATATTTT
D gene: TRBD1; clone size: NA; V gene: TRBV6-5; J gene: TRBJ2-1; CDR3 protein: CARNLGQGVGHEQFF; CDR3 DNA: TGTGCCCGAAACCTGGGACAGGGGGTCGGGCATGAGCAGTTCTTC